The 4 T cell receptor beta chains reported below all come from one sample, sequenced in a study of PD-1 blockade in classical Hodgkin lymphoma (dated by TCRdb to 2018 to 2020). Libraries came from the immunoSEQ multiplex PCR assay. What TCRdb holds here is the immuneACCESS table cut down to in-frame rearrangements. Part of the clones is not present; checked against another copy, under half of the missing clones reflect an unresolved V gene, and the others are unexplained. Across this sample there are approximately 61,000 clones, with 80% to 90% seen only once. Approximately 15% of the sample rests with the top ten. The time point label here, explained by the study, means: cycle 1 day 1 (C1D1), immediately before nivolumab initiation. All trial patients had relapsed after autologous stem cell transplantation, with cohorts A, B and C differing in prior brentuximab vedotin exposure. The specimen was peripheral blood mononuclear cells (PBMCs), collected at baseline. The receptors were gathered from a human donor with classical Hodgkin lymphoma.

This chain uses TRBV15 with TRBJ1-3; TRBD1 might be the D (6 bases). V was clipped by 3 bases and J by 4 bases, with 16 bases between them. The germline CDR1 and CDR2 sequences are LNHNV and YYDKDF (reference sequence). CDR3 size: 16 residues. The CDR3 protein is CATSSQAGARGNTIYF. The DNA for the CDR3 is TGTGCCACCAGCAGCCAGGCAGGGGCGCGAGGAAACACCATATATTTT.

The rearrangement joins TRBV13 to TRBJ2-5, with 7 positions matching TRBD2. CDR1 PRHDT and CDR2 FYEKMQ come from the germline V gene (reference sequence). The trim removed 4 bases at V and 2 bases at J, leaving 4 bases unmatched. This CDR3 contains 14 residues. The CDR3 region is CASSSIGGQETQYF. CDR3 bases: TGTGCCAGCAGCTCAATCGGGGGGCAAGAGACCCAGTACTTC.

The chain carries TRBV18 and TRBJ2-3; D remains unclear. CDR1 is KGHSH, CDR2 LQKENI, per germline. This CDR3 has 12 residues. Trimming shortened V by 4 bases and J by 4 bases, and 6 bases separated the two germline ends. For the CDR3, the DNA is TGTGCCAGCTCACTAGGAGCAGATACGCAGTATTTT. This sequence encodes CASSLGADTQYF. Variable domain in full (rest from reference TRBV18 and TRBJ2-3): NAGVMQNPRHLVRRRGQEARLRCSPMKGHSHVYWYRQLPEEGLKFMVYLQKENIIDESGMPKERFSAEFPKEGPSILRIQQVVRGDSAAYFCASSLGADTQYFGPGTRLTVL.

The rearrangement links TRBV27 to TRBJ2-2; D gene ambiguous. Per the germline V gene, CDR1 is MNHEY and CDR2 is SMNVEV (reference sequence). This CDR3 contains 15 residues. Trimming took off 7 bases at V and 3 bases at J, with 15 bases between the two ends. The CDR3 here is CASTRFGSDTGELFF. The CDR3 DNA reads as TGTGCCAGCACCCGGTTTGGGTCGGACACCGGGGAGCTGTTTTTT.